Below are 30 T cell receptor beta chains sequenced from a single sample in a study of cytomegalovirus exposure and HLA in healthy donors. Amplification used 60 Vbeta primers and 13 Jbeta primers. Sequencing was performed with immunoSEQ multiplex PCR; in TCRdb, only in-frame clones are kept and a portion is missing. The sample carries approximately 140,000 clones, about four fifths recorded once. The specimen sequenced was PBMCs. The receptor set was obtained from a man aged 18 to 29 in good health and CMV-seropositive.

The chain has TRBV11-2 and TRBJ2-1, with 10 nucleotides matching TRBD2. CDR3 length equals 14 residues. The ends lost 5 bases at V and 8 bases at J; junction bases unmatched: 6. CDR1 and CDR2 (germline): SGHAT, FQNNGV. CDR3 loop: CASSPRLAGYEQFF. CDR3 DNA sequence: TGTGCCAGCAGCCCGAGACTAGCGGGCTATGAGCAGTTCTTC.

This clone was detected once. This chain connects TRBV11-2 to TRBJ1-3; 8 bases fit TRBD1. CDR3 length: 15 residues. J was trimmed by 3 bases and V by 2 bases; bases with no gene match: 3. In germline, CDR1 is SGHAT, CDR2 FQNNGV. CDR3 sequence reads: CASSLTGGGGNTIYF. The CDR3, as DNA: TGTGCCAGCAGCTTAACAGGGGGAGGTGGAAACACCATATATTTT.

V usage is TRBV29-1 and J usage is TRBJ2-4, with TRBD1 as a possible D gene (6 bases). The CDR3 consists of 13 residues. Germline CDR1 and CDR2: SQVTM and ANQGSEA. The germline V and J ends were trimmed by 7 bases and 7 bases, with 17 bases remaining between them. The CDR3 here is CSAKDRSRNIQYF. CDR3 sequence (DNA): TGCAGCGCCAAAGACAGGAGCCGTAACATTCAGTACTTC.

This rearrangement joins TRBV27 to TRBJ2-1, with 7 positions matching TRBD1. The CDR3 has 16 amino acids. Trimming removed 0 bases from V and 5 bases from J; junction bases left unmatched: 7. The germline V gene has CDR1 MNHEY and CDR2 SMNVEV (reference sequence). The CDR3 coding sequence is TGTGCCAGCAGTTTATCACAGGGGCTTGGCCACAATGAGCAGTTCTTC. This translates into CASSLSQGLGHNEQFF.

V is TRBV28 and J is TRBJ1-4, with 8 positions matching TRBD1. This CDR3 contains 15 residues. V shed 5 bases, J shed 4 bases, and the junction held 6 bases outside the gene matches. Germline V gene sequence: CDR1 MDHEN, CDR2 SYDVKM. DNA for the CDR3: TGTGCCAGCAGTCCAGGGACAGGCAATAATGAAAAACTGTTTTTT. The encoded protein is CASSPGTGNNEKLFF.

This clone was found once. The V gene is TRBV6-1, the J gene TRBJ2-5; a weak D match, TRBD2 (6 bases). The CDR3 sequence is 16 residues long. Trimming took off 1 base at V and 1 base at J, with 13 bases between the two ends. Germline V gives CDR1 MNHNS, CDR2 SASEGT. The CDR3 DNA reads as TGTGCCAGCAGTGAAGGAGTTAGCGGAGGCCAAGAGACCCAGTACTTC. Translation gives CASSEGVSGGQETQYF.

The rearrangement links TRBV5-1 to TRBJ2-1; 7 nucleotides align to TRBD2. Germline V gene lookup returns CDR1 SGHRS and CDR2 YFSETQ. The length of the CDR3 is 14 residues. Germline trimming cut 3 bases from V and 4 bases from J; bases unmatched to any gene: 4. CDR3 loop: CASSSGLVYNEQFF. The CDR3, as DNA: TGCGCCAGCAGCTCTGGACTAGTTTACAATGAGCAGTTCTTC.

V and J are TRBV19 and TRBJ1-5; TRBD1 aligns across 7 bases. The CDR3 has 15 amino acids. CDR1 and CDR2 from the germline V gene are LNHDA and SQIVND (reference sequence). The V gene end was trimmed by 4 bases and the J gene end by 7 bases; junction bases not matched to a gene: 10. CDR3 in amino acids: CASSTSRGQRQPQHF. The CDR3 bases are TGTGCCAGTAGTACCTCGAGGGGGCAACGACAGCCCCAGCATTTT. Full variable domain (missing parts from reference TRBV19 and TRBJ1-5): DGGITQSPKYLFRKEGQNVTLSCEQNLNHDAMYWYRQDPGQGLRLIYYSQIVNDFQKGDIAEGYSVSREKKESFPLTVTSAQKNPTAFYLCASSTSRGQRQPQHFGDGTRLSIL.

The chain employs TRBV6-5 and TRBJ2-7; D might be TRBD2 (5 bases). Per germline, CDR1 MNHEY and CDR2 SVGAGI. The CDR3 consists of 14 residues. Trimming took off 2 bases at V and 3 bases at J, with 11 bases between the two ends. CDR3 loop: CASSYDGKNYEQYF. The DNA of the CDR3 is TGTGCCAGCAGTTACGACGGGAAAAACTACGAGCAGTACTTC.

The chain uses TRBV5-1 and TRBJ2-3, with 12 nucleotides matching TRBD1. V shed 4 bases, J shed 6 bases, and the junction held 6 bases outside the gene matches. This CDR3 region has 15 residues. Germline loops: CDR1 SGHRS, CDR2 YFSETQ. CDR3 region: CASSGGQGALDTQYF. CDR3 bases: TGCGCCAGCAGCGGGGGACAGGGGGCGTTGGATACGCAGTATTTT.

This chain connects TRBV27 to TRBJ2-5; 7 bases match TRBD2. The better agreement between TRBJ2-7 and the DNA end casts doubt on the J call. CDR3 length equals 15 residues. The germline V gene has CDR1 MNHEY and CDR2 SMNVEV (reference sequence). The CDR3 sequence is CASMSGLADSYEQYF. CDR3 in DNA: TGTGCCAGCATGAGTGGGCTAGCGGACTCCTACGAGCAGTACTTC.

The rearrangement joins TRBV6-5 to TRBJ2-7, with D perhaps matching TRBD2 (5 bases). The CDR3 covers 14 residues. V was trimmed by 4 bases and J by 7 bases, leaving 17 bases between them. Looked up from germline, CDR1 is MNHEY and CDR2 is SVGAGI. The CDR3 region has the DNA TGTGCCAGCAGTTCCCCCGGAGGAAGACTGGAGCAGTACTTC. Its translation is CASSSPGGRLEQYF.

The V gene is TRBV27, the J gene TRBJ2-5; 10 nucleotides match TRBD2. There are 14 residues in the CDR3. CDR1 MNHEY and CDR2 SMNVEV come from the germline V gene (reference sequence). The V and J ends lost 4 bases and 5 bases, in that order; junction bases with no gene match: 4. As DNA, the CDR3 is TGTGCCAGCAGTTCCCTGACTAGCGGGGAGACCCAGTACTTC. Its translation: CASSSLTSGETQYF.

The gene calls are TRBV7-9 and TRBJ2-5, with 7 nucleotides matching TRBD1. V gave up 5 bases and J gave up 4 bases; unmatched junction bases: 13. The germline V gene has CDR1 SEHNR and CDR2 FQNEAQ (reference sequence). The CDR3 has 16 amino acids. The CDR3 here is CASSPLGDRLTETQYF. Here the CDR3 DNA reads TGTGCCAGCAGCCCCCTGGGGGACAGATTGACAGAGACCCAGTACTTC.

Remarks on this clone: The junction does not match germline at one end; this may be a read error. This chain uses TRBV7-2 with TRBJ2-7; D is possibly TRBD1 (6 bases). CDR1 SGHTA and CDR2 FQGNSA come from the germline V gene. This CDR3 spans 14 amino acids. The CDR3 sequence: CASSFDRPSNEQYF. The DNA for the CDR3 is TGTGCCAGCAGCTTTGACAGGCCCTCCAACGAGCAGTACTTC.

The chain uses TRBV19 and TRBJ2-1; 14 bases map to TRBD2. After removal of 3 bases from V and 2 bases from J, the junction contained 6 bases not matched to a gene. CDR1 and CDR2 from the germline V gene are LNHDA and SQIVND (reference sequence). CDR3 length equals 18 residues. CDR3 amino acids: CASSMGGTSGSPYNEQFF. CDR3 in DNA: TGTGCCAGTAGTATGGGCGGGACTAGCGGGAGTCCCTACAATGAGCAGTTCTTC.

The DNA for the CDR3 is TGCAGCGTTGAGTCGAGACTAGCGGGAGGGACCGGGGAGCTGTTTTTT. It translates to CSVESRLAGGTGELFF. The chain has TRBV29-1 and TRBJ2-2; 14 bases line up with TRBD2. The CDR3 runs 16 residues. V was pared by 3 bases and J by 5 bases, with 5 bases of the junction left unmatched. Looked up from germline, CDR1 is SQVTM and CDR2 is ANQGSEA.

The chain is built from TRBV19 and TRBJ2-7; TRBD1 aligns across 7 bases. The ends lost 3 bases at V and 6 bases at J; junction bases unmatched: 5. This CDR3 is 13 amino acids long. Germline V gene sequence: CDR1 LNHDA, CDR2 SQIVND (reference sequence). This CDR3 reads CASSMDAGGEQYF. Written as DNA, the CDR3 is TGTGCCAGTAGTATGGACGCAGGGGGCGAGCAGTACTTC.

The table lists this clone with a few counts. V and J are TRBV6-5 and TRBJ2-7, with 8 nucleotides matching TRBD1. The CDR3 is made up of 14 amino acids. Germline CDR1 reads MNHEY; CDR2 reads SVGAGI. The V segment lost 2 bases and the J segment 1 base; nucleotides outside the gene matches: 1. The CDR3 bases are TGTGCCAGCAGTTACGGACAGGGATCCTACGAGCAGTACTTC. It is translated as CASSYGQGSYEQYF.

V is TRBV21-1 and J is TRBJ2-7; TRBD2, the table's D call, lacks a check against the DNA. TRBV21-1 is described as a pseudogene. This CDR3 is built from 18 residues. The CDR3 DNA is TGTGCCAGCAGCACCCAGGGACTAGCGGGAGGGCCCTGGTACGAGCAGTACTTC. Protein sequence: CASSTQGLAGGPWYEQYF.

The DNA for the CDR3 is TGTGCCAGCAGTCCCCCCCCGGGACTAGCGGGACCTGAGCAGTTCTTC. Its translation: CASSPPPGLAGPEQFF. This sequence joins TRBV27 and TRBJ2-1; 13 nucleotides align to TRBD2. The V and J ends lost 5 bases and 9 bases, in that order; junction bases with no gene match: 10. The CDR3 loop spans 16 amino acids. Germline V gives CDR1 MNHEY, CDR2 SMNVEV (reference sequence).

The chain carries TRBV6-1 and TRBJ1-1; D gene unclear. CDR1 MNHNS and CDR2 SASEGT come from the germline V gene. The CDR3 runs 15 residues. Trimming took 7 bases from V and 3 from J, leaving 18 bases between them. The CDR3 coding sequence is TGTGCCAGCAAATTTGCCCCCAGCGAGGACACTGAAGCTTTCTTT. Translated: CASKFAPSEDTEAFF.

The chain is built from TRBV28 and TRBJ1-1; D possibly corresponds to TRBD1 (5 bases). Germline loops: CDR1 MDHEN, CDR2 SYDVKM. V lost 2 bases to trimming and J lost 9 bases, with 10 bases between them. The length of the CDR3 is 12 residues. The CDR3 region is CASSLRPGKAFF. The CDR3, as DNA: TGTGCCAGCAGTTTAAGACCAGGGAAAGCTTTCTTT.

The chain links TRBV28 to TRBJ2-4, with no clear D. Trimming shortened V by 4 bases and J by 8 bases, and 15 bases separated the two germline ends. In germline, CDR1 is MDHEN, CDR2 SYDVKM. This CDR3 is 14 amino acids long. The CDR3 coding sequence is TGTGCCAGCAGTTCCCCGGCCCTTGAGGACATTCAGTACTTC. Its translation: CASSSPALEDIQYF.

V usage is TRBV6-5 and J usage is TRBJ1-1; no clear D gene. Deletions cut 5 bases from V and 5 bases from J, with 6 bases between. Germline V gives CDR1 MNHEY, CDR2 SVGAGI. This CDR3 has 11 amino acids. The CDR3 DNA follows: TGTGCCAGCAGTAGGGAGACTGAAGCTTTCTTT. This gives the protein CASSRETEAFF.

The chain carries TRBV6-5 and TRBJ2-5, with a weak D call TRBD1 (5 bases). Matching the DNA end better, TRBJ2-7 makes the J call doubtful. Germline CDR1 MNHEY, CDR2 SVGAGI. This CDR3 comprises 15 residues. CDR3 residues: CASSPGHLSSYEQYF. The CDR3 region has the DNA TGTGCCAGCAGCCCAGGACACCTGAGCTCCTACGAGCAGTACTTC.

The chain employs TRBV5-1 and TRBJ1-2; D is unresolved. CDR1 SGHRS and CDR2 YFSETQ come from the germline V gene. The CDR3 has 14 amino acids. Trimming cost V 1 base and J 2 bases, with 9 bases left between them. CDR3 region: CASSLMQVNYGYTF. In DNA form, the CDR3 reads TGCGCCAGCAGCTTGATGCAGGTGAACTATGGCTACACCTTC.

The V gene is TRBV29-1, the J gene TRBJ2-7; TRBD1 might be the D (6 bases). Per germline, CDR1 SQVTM and CDR2 ANQGSEA. V shed 6 bases and J shed 3 bases, with 15 bases lying between them. The CDR3 loop spans 13 amino acids. DNA for the CDR3: TGCAGCGTCGCATACAGGGAAAACTACGAGCAGTACTTC. Encoded protein: CSVAYRENYEQYF.

This rearrangement joins TRBV5-6 to TRBJ2-7, with D possibly being TRBD1 (5 bases). CDR1 SGHDT and CDR2 YYEEEE come from the germline V gene. The V and J ends lost 5 bases and 3 bases respectively, with 18 bases between them. The CDR3 totals 15 residues. CDR3 coding DNA: TGTGCCAGCAGTTCGGACAACCAGGTTTACTACGAGCAGTACTTC. This codes for CASSSDNQVYYEQYF.

This chain connects TRBV30 to TRBJ2-1; the match to TRBD2 covers 8 bases. Germline CDR1 and CDR2: GTSNPN and SVGIG (reference sequence). This CDR3 has 14 residues. Unmatched junction bases numbered 9, after V lost 4 bases and J lost 7 bases. CDR3 sequence: CAWTAGTRINEQFF. Written as DNA, the CDR3 is TGTGCCTGGACCGCCGGGACTAGAATTAATGAGCAGTTCTTC.